Following are 17 T cell receptor beta chains from one sample sequenced in a study of preoperative IRX-2 immunotherapy in early breast cancer. Treatment here: preoperative locoregional IRX-2 cytokine immunotherapy. Profiled with immunoSEQ multiplex PCR; TCRdb holds only in-frame clones, not every one. The repertoire holds roughly 35,000 clones, with about 95% as singletons. Sampling was carried out from a patient treated with IRX-2 immunotherapy. These receptors were taken from a human donor with breast cancer.

The V and J genes are TRBV7-6 and TRBJ2-1; 7 nucleotides match TRBD2. V shed 4 bases and J 7 bases; nucleotides not matched to a gene: 10. This CDR3 has 15 residues. CDR1 and CDR2 (germline): SGHVS, FNYEAQ. CDR3: CASSSRGGVANEQFF. The DNA of the CDR3 is TGTGCCAGCAGCTCTCGGGGAGGGGTTGCGAATGAGCAGTTCTTC.

The chain couples TRBV7-2 to TRBJ1-2; D gene unclear. Germline V CDR1 and CDR2: SGHTA, FQGNSA. The V end was cut by 0 bases, the J end by 7 bases, with 15 bases between. The length of the CDR3 is 15 residues. The chain's CDR3 is CASSLARNLAIGYTF. CDR3 in DNA: TGTGCCAGCAGCTTAGCGAGAAATCTCGCCATTGGCTACACCTTC.

V is TRBV19 and J is TRBJ1-4, with no clear D. Trimming removed 3 bases from V and 7 bases from J, with 9 bases in between. CDR1 is LNHDA, CDR2 SQIVND, per germline (reference sequence). CDR3 length equals 13 residues. The DNA for the CDR3 is TGTGCCAGTAGTATCCCCGACTTTGAAAAACTGTTTTTT. This sequence encodes CASSIPDFEKLFF.

V gene TRBV11-1 combines with J gene TRBJ2-7; 7 bases are a match to TRBD1. The CDR3 runs to 16 residues. The J segment lost 0 bases and the V segment lost 2 bases, leaving 7 bases of the junction unmatched. The germline V gene encodes CDR1 SGHAT and CDR2 FQDESV (reference sequence). The CDR3 loop is CASSLFGTVSSYEQYF. As DNA, the CDR3 is TGTGCCAGCAGCTTATTCGGGACAGTGTCCTCCTACGAGCAGTACTTC.

This clone is a singleton in its sample. V usage is TRBV5-4 and J usage is TRBJ2-7; TRBD2 aligns across 10 bases. The CDR3 is 14 amino acids. V gave up 3 bases and J gave up 5 bases; unmatched junction bases: 5. Germline CDR1 SGHNT, CDR2 YYREEE (reference sequence). CDR3 in amino acids: CASSSAGGYDEQYF. CDR3 sequence (DNA): TGTGCCAGCAGCTCAGCGGGAGGGTACGACGAGCAGTACTTC.

The CDR3 coding sequence is TGTGCCAGCAGTTACATGTCAGGGGCCGACTACGAGCAGTACTTC. Translation: CASSYMSGADYEQYF. The chain is built from TRBV6-5 and TRBJ2-7, with D possibly being TRBD1 (6 bases). The V gene's germline CDR1 is MNHEY and CDR2 SVGAGI. The CDR3 is made up of 15 amino acids. The V end was cut by 2 bases, the J end by 3 bases, with 14 bases between.

The chain has TRBV12-5 and TRBJ2-5; 8 nucleotides align to TRBD1. Germline V lookup: CDR1 LGHNT, CDR2 FRNRAP. Unmatched junction bases numbered 3, after V lost 3 bases and J lost 3 bases. This CDR3 is 14 amino acids long. CDR3 protein: CASGFQGAEETQYF. CDR3 DNA sequence: TGTGCTAGTGGTTTCCAGGGGGCAGAAGAGACCCAGTACTTC.

This clone has a single count. This chain uses TRBV20-1 with TRBJ2-1; no firm D call. Deletions cut 3 bases from V and 8 bases from J, with 8 bases between. Germline V gene sequence: CDR1 DFQATT, CDR2 SNEGSKA (reference sequence). The CDR3 length is 11 residues. DNA of the CDR3: TGCAGTGCTAGCTCTAGGGATGAGCAGTTCTTC. It encodes CSASSRDEQFF.

This chain links TRBV6-5 with TRBJ1-1; the match to TRBD1 covers 7 bases. V lost 4 bases, J lost 1 base, and 3 bases stayed unmatched. This CDR3 is 14 amino acids long. Germline CDR1 and CDR2: MNHEY and SVGAGI. DNA of the CDR3: TGTGCCAGCAGTTTGACAGGGAGGAACACTGAAGCTTTCTTT. Encoded protein: CASSLTGRNTEAFF.

The chain couples TRBV6-5 to TRBJ2-7, with 10 positions matching TRBD1. The CDR3 runs 14 residues. CDR1 is MNHEY and CDR2 is SVGAGI in the germline V gene. Germline trimming cut 3 bases from V and 4 bases from J; bases unmatched to any gene: 3. The CDR3 protein is CASSYRDRGYEQYF. The CDR3 bases are TGTGCCAGCAGTTATAGGGACAGGGGATACGAGCAGTACTTC.

The rearrangement uses TRBV6-5 and TRBJ2-2; weak D call: TRBD1 (6 bases). Germline V gene data show CDR1 as MNHEY and CDR2 as SVGAGI. The CDR3 covers 14 residues. The V end lost 2 bases, the J end lost 4 bases, and 8 bases lay between the germline ends. In nucleotides, the CDR3 is TGTGCCAGCAGTTACGACAGGCCCACCGGGGAGCTGTTTTTT. It is translated as CASSYDRPTGELFF.

The chain employs TRBV9 and TRBJ1-1, with D maybe TRBD1 (6 bases). The CDR3 extends over 15 amino acids. CDR1 and CDR2 (germline): SGDLS, YYNGEE. V lost 3 bases to trimming and J lost 1 base, with 13 bases between them. CDR3 nucleotide sequence: TGTGCCAGCAGCGCCCCAACACAGGGGAACACTGAAGCTTTCTTT. Its translation: CASSAPTQGNTEAFF.

The rearrangement uses TRBV18 and TRBJ2-5; tentative D call: TRBD2 (6 bases). Germline CDR1 KGHSH, CDR2 LQKENI. Trimming left V 6 bases short and J 5 bases short, with 22 bases between. This CDR3 is 16 amino acids long. Written as DNA, the CDR3 is TGTGCCAGCTCTCAGGACTTCGGGGGTAAGCGGGAGACCCAGTACTTC. Its protein product is CASSQDFGGKRETQYF.

The chain has TRBV4-2 and TRBJ1-2; D not resolved. The CDR3 covers 12 residues. Trimming left V 5 bases short and J 8 bases short, with 12 bases between. The V gene's germline CDR1 is LGHNA and CDR2 YNFKEQ. CDR3 loop: CASSRAEYGYTF. DNA of the CDR3: TGTGCCAGCAGCAGGGCCGAGTACGGCTACACCTTC.

The V and J genes are TRBV5-6 and TRBJ2-7, with D tentatively TRBD2 (6 bases). In germline, CDR1 is SGHDT, CDR2 YYEEEE. This CDR3 has 14 residues. Trimming shortened V by 4 bases and J by 5 bases, and 16 bases separated the two germline ends. The CDR3 loop is CASSLGGKRDEQYF. CDR3 DNA: TGTGCCAGCAGCCTTGGGGGGAAGAGAGACGAGCAGTACTTC.

The gene calls are TRBV7-2 and TRBJ2-3, with 7 bases matching TRBD2. The V segment lost 1 base and the J segment 5 bases; nucleotides outside the gene matches: 9. Germline CDR1 SGHTA, CDR2 FQGNSA. The length of the CDR3 is 16 residues. The CDR3 DNA follows: TGTGCCAGCAGCTTAGTCGGGGGAGGGAGGGGAGATACGCAGTATTTT. Translation gives CASSLVGGGRGDTQYF.

The rearrangement joins TRBV5-6 to TRBJ2-5, with TRBD2 as a possible D gene (6 bases). Germline CDR1 is SGHDT and CDR2 is YYEEEE. V lost 5 bases and J 1 base, leaving 12 bases between the germline ends. The CDR3 runs to 14 residues. CDR3 region: CASRPYGSQETQYF. The CDR3 DNA follows: TGTGCCAGCAGGCCCTACGGGAGCCAAGAGACCCAGTACTTC.